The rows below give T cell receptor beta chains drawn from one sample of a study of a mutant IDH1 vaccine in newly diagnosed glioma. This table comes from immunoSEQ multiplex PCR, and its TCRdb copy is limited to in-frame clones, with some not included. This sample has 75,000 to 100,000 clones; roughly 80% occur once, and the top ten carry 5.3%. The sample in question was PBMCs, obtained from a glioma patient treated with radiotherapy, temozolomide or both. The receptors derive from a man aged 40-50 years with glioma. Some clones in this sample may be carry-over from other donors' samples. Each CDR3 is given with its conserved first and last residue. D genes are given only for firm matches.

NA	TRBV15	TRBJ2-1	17	CATSRDLTGIDAIEQFF
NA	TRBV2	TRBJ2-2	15	CARTGNSANTGELFF
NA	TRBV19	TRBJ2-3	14	CASSIRGAWDTQYF
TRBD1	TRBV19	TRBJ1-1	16	CASSILGDRRGTEAFF
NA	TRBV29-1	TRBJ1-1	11	CSVVGHTEAFF
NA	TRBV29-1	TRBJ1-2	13	CSAGEGSNYGYTF
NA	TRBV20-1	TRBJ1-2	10	CSASQVGYTF
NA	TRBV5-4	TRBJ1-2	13	CASSSQVQYGYTF
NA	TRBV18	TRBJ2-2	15	CASSPDSRNTGELFF
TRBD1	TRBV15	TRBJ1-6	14	CATSRRDSNSPLHF
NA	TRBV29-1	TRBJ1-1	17	CSVEESPGHLENTEAFF
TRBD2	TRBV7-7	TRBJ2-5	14	CASSLAGAGETQYF
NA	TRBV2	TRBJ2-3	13	CASRLGLGNTQYF
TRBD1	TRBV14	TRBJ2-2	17	CASSQDTQGARVGELFF
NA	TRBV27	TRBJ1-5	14	CASSKDGQDQPQHF
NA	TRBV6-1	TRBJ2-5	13	CASTPGTQETQYF
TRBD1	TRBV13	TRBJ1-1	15	CASSLAGQGNTEAFF
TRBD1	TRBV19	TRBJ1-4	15	CASSTLRDRAEKLFF
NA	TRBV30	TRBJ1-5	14	CAWSGVDSNQPQHF
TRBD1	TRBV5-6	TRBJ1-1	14	CASSFGQGGTEAFF
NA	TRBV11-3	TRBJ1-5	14	CASSDTGSGEPQHF
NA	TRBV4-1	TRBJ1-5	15	CASSQEWVSNQPQHF
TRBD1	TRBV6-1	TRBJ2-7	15	CASRDRLHNPYEQYF
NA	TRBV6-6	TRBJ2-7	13	CASSSQGIYEQYF
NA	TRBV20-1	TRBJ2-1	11	CSAPLVDEQFF
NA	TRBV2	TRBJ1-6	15	CASSEENPYNSPLHF
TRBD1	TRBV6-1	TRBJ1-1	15	CASRTGQGGNTEAFF
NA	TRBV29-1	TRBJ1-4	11	CSVEGHGSLFF
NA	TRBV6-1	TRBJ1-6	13	CASTSRGDSPLHF
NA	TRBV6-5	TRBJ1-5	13	CASSSSYTEPQHF
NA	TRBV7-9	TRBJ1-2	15	CASSPNKARTYGYTF
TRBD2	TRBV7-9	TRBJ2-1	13	CASLRAGGDEQFF
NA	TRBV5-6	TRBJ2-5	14	CASSLGNSLETQYF